The rows below give T cell receptor beta chains drawn from one sample of a study of T cell changes during pregnancy in multiple sclerosis. Profiled with immunoSEQ multiplex PCR; TCRdb holds only in-frame clones, not every one. The sample carries fewer than 150,000 clones, roughly 96% recorded once. The sequenced sample was peripheral blood, obtained after pregnancy. Every receptor here comes from a female donor with multiple sclerosis, enrolled in a pregnancy study. Both conserved end residues are part of each CDR3. A D gene is named only where the DNA matches it firmly. Clone size is given for some rows only: seen once, a few or many times, or a class if the clone is expanded.

cdr3_aa: CASRSRTGINEQFF; cdr3_nt: TGTGCCAGCAGAAGTAGGACAGGGATCAATGAGCAGTTCTTC; j_call: TRBJ2-1; clone_size: -; d_call: TRBD1; v_call: TRBV28
cdr3_aa: CASSLSPSSGRSTNEQFF; cdr3_nt: TGTGCCAGCAGTTTATCCCCATCTAGCGGGAGGTCGACCAATGAGCAGTTCTTC; j_call: TRBJ2-1; clone_size: -; d_call: TRBD2; v_call: TRBV27
cdr3_aa: CASSSPGIRGPYEQYF; cdr3_nt: TGTGCCAGCAGTTCCCCAGGGATCAGGGGGCCCTACGAGCAGTACTTC; j_call: TRBJ2-7; clone_size: once; d_call: TRBD1; v_call: TRBV28
cdr3_aa: CASSIEPGGGYTF; cdr3_nt: TGTGCCAGTAGTATAGAGCCAGGAGGCGGCTACACCTTC; j_call: TRBJ1-2; clone_size: -; d_call: -; v_call: TRBV19
cdr3_aa: CATSRVGQMGGELFF; cdr3_nt: TGTGCCACCAGCAGAGTTGGACAGATGGGCGGGGAGCTGTTTTTT; j_call: TRBJ2-2; clone_size: -; d_call: -; v_call: TRBV15
cdr3_aa: CASSRYRSTYSNQPQHF; cdr3_nt: TGTGCCAGCTCCCGATATAGGAGTACGTATAGCAATCAGCCCCAGCATTTT; j_call: TRBJ1-5; clone_size: -; d_call: -; v_call: TRBV18
cdr3_aa: CASSLADRGVEQFF; cdr3_nt: TGTGCCAGCAGTTTGGCAGACAGGGGCGTCGAGCAGTTCTTC; j_call: TRBJ2-1; clone_size: -; d_call: TRBD1; v_call: TRBV27
cdr3_aa: CASGNTEAFF; cdr3_nt: TGTGCCAGCGGCAACACTGAAGCTTTCTTT; j_call: TRBJ1-1; clone_size: -; d_call: -; v_call: TRBV6-5
cdr3_aa: CASRILAGAHNEQFF; cdr3_nt: TGTGCCAGTAGAATACTAGCGGGAGCCCACAATGAGCAGTTCTTC; j_call: TRBJ2-1; clone_size: -; d_call: TRBD2; v_call: TRBV19
cdr3_aa: CASSQGDSSGSLAKNIQYF; cdr3_nt: TGTGCCAGCAGCCAGGGGGACTCTAGCGGGAGCCTCGCCAAAAACATTCAGTACTTC; j_call: TRBJ2-4; clone_size: once; d_call: TRBD2; v_call: TRBV4-2
cdr3_aa: CASSEASGPGELFF; cdr3_nt: TGTGCCAGCAGTGAAGCTAGCGGACCCGGGGAGCTGTTTTTT; j_call: TRBJ2-2; clone_size: -; d_call: TRBD2; v_call: TRBV11-3
cdr3_aa: CASSMTGGDYEQYF; cdr3_nt: TGCGCCAGCAGCATGACAGGGGGTGACTACGAGCAGTACTTC; j_call: TRBJ2-7; clone_size: -; d_call: TRBD1; v_call: TRBV5-1
cdr3_aa: CASTTGDIPGELFF; cdr3_nt: TGTGCCAGTACAACAGGGGATATTCCCGGGGAGCTGTTTTTT; j_call: TRBJ2-2; clone_size: -; d_call: TRBD1; v_call: TRBV19
cdr3_aa: CASSPGDRAGNQPQHF; cdr3_nt: TGTGCCAGCAGCCCGGGGGACAGGGCGGGCAATCAGCCCCAGCATTTT; j_call: TRBJ1-5; clone_size: -; d_call: TRBD1; v_call: TRBV7-9
cdr3_aa: CASSIGTGTAREKLFF; cdr3_nt: TGCGCCAGCAGCATAGGAACGGGGACAGCGAGAGAAAAACTGTTTTTT; j_call: TRBJ1-4; clone_size: -; d_call: TRBD1; v_call: TRBV5-1
cdr3_aa: CASSLRAGRDYEQYF; cdr3_nt: TGTGCCAGCAGCTTGAGGGCCGGGCGGGACTACGAGCAGTACTTC; j_call: TRBJ2-7; clone_size: -; d_call: -; v_call: TRBV5-4
cdr3_aa: CASSQEALWPTSGLSYNEQFF; cdr3_nt: TGTGCCAGCAGCCAAGAGGCCCTATGGCCAACTAGCGGTCTCTCCTACAATGAGCAGTTCTTC; j_call: TRBJ2-1; clone_size: -; d_call: TRBD2; v_call: TRBV14
cdr3_aa: CASSYSNPRGNEQYF; cdr3_nt: TGTGCCAGCAGTTACTCGAACCCCAGGGGGAACGAGCAGTACTTC; j_call: TRBJ2-7; clone_size: once; d_call: TRBD1; v_call: TRBV6-5
cdr3_aa: CASSYGDRVPDTQYF; cdr3_nt: TGTGCCAGCAGTTACGGGGACAGGGTCCCAGATACGCAGTATTTT; j_call: TRBJ2-3; clone_size: -; d_call: TRBD1; v_call: TRBV6-5
cdr3_aa: CASSAQELGYGYAF; cdr3_nt: TGTGCCAGCAGCGCGCAGGAATTGGGCTATGGCTACGCCTTC; j_call: TRBJ1-2; clone_size: -; d_call: -; v_call: TRBV9
cdr3_aa: CASSYDSEQFF; cdr3_nt: TGTGCCAGCAGTTACGACAGTGAGCAGTTCTTC; j_call: TRBJ2-1; clone_size: -; d_call: -; v_call: TRBV6-6
cdr3_aa: CASSLAGGGRAYTEAFF; cdr3_nt: TGCGCCAGCAGCCTCGCCGGGGGGGGGAGAGCCTACACTGAAGCTTTCTTT; j_call: TRBJ1-1; clone_size: -; d_call: -; v_call: TRBV5-1
cdr3_aa: CASSSRETSTDTQYF; cdr3_nt: TGTGCCAGCAGCAGTCGGGAGACTAGCACAGATACGCAGTATTTT; j_call: TRBJ2-3; clone_size: -; d_call: -; v_call: TRBV14
cdr3_aa: CASSDKREGYNEQFF; cdr3_nt: TGTGCCAGCAGTGATAAGCGGGAGGGCTACAATGAGCAGTTCTTC; j_call: TRBJ2-1; clone_size: -; d_call: TRBD2; v_call: TRBV6-1
cdr3_aa: CASSDTSYSYEQYF; cdr3_nt: TGTGCCAGTAGTGACACCAGTTACTCCTACGAGCAGTACTTC; j_call: TRBJ2-7; clone_size: -; d_call: -; v_call: TRBV19
cdr3_aa: CSGRTGPLEQYF; cdr3_nt: TGCAGCGGGAGGACTGGGCCCCTCGAGCAGTACTTC; j_call: TRBJ2-7; clone_size: -; d_call: -; v_call: TRBV29-1
cdr3_aa: CASSGGRGLTF; cdr3_nt: TGTGCCAGCAGCGGAGGGCGGGGCCTCACCTTC; j_call: TRBJ1-2; clone_size: -; d_call: -; v_call: TRBV9
cdr3_aa: CASSPGGGVETQYF; cdr3_nt: TGTGCCAGCAGTCCCGGAGGGGGGGTAGAGACCCAGTACTTC; j_call: TRBJ2-5; clone_size: -; d_call: -; v_call: TRBV7-2
cdr3_aa: CASSPSTNYGYTF; cdr3_nt: TGTGCCAGCAGCCCCAGTACGAACTATGGCTACACCTTC; j_call: TRBJ1-2; clone_size: -; d_call: -; v_call: TRBV7-9
cdr3_aa: CASSTDPPTSRHLEQYF; cdr3_nt: TGCGCCAGCAGCACGGACCCTCCGACTAGCCGGCATCTCGAGCAGTACTTC; j_call: TRBJ2-7; clone_size: -; d_call: TRBD2; v_call: TRBV5-1
cdr3_aa: CASSSTFRGKSYEQYF; cdr3_nt: TGTGCCAGCAGTTCTACCTTCAGGGGGAAGTCCTACGAGCAGTACTTC; j_call: TRBJ2-7; clone_size: -; d_call: TRBD1; v_call: TRBV28
cdr3_aa: CASTFSGTEAFF; cdr3_nt: TGTGCCAGTACCTTCAGCGGCACTGAAGCTTTCTTT; j_call: TRBJ1-1; clone_size: few; d_call: -; v_call: TRBV19
cdr3_aa: CASSLVAGVYNEQFF; cdr3_nt: TGTGCCAGCAGCTTAGTAGCGGGGGTCTACAATGAGCAGTTCTTC; j_call: TRBJ2-1; clone_size: -; d_call: TRBD2; v_call: TRBV7-2
cdr3_aa: CASSRGLFTDTQYF; cdr3_nt: TGTGCCAGCAGCAGGGGACTCTTCACAGATACGCAGTATTTT; j_call: TRBJ2-3; clone_size: -; d_call: -; v_call: TRBV7-2
cdr3_aa: CASSIGRAYEQYF; cdr3_nt: TGTGCCAGTAGTATCGGGAGGGCCTACGAGCAGTACTTC; j_call: TRBJ2-7; clone_size: -; d_call: TRBD2; v_call: TRBV19
cdr3_aa: CASSLDGSLVNYGYTF; cdr3_nt: TGTGCCAGCAGTTTAGACGGGTCCTTAGTTAACTATGGCTACACCTTC; j_call: TRBJ1-2; clone_size: -; d_call: -; v_call: TRBV28
cdr3_aa: CASSSGLAGGGRETQYF; cdr3_nt: TGTGCCAGCAGTTCGGGACTAGCGGGAGGCGGGCGGGAGACCCAGTACTTC; j_call: TRBJ2-5; clone_size: -; d_call: TRBD2; v_call: TRBV28
cdr3_aa: CASSLGGLADTQYF; cdr3_nt: TGTGCCAGCAGCTTAGGGGGACTAGCAGATACGCAGTATTTT; j_call: TRBJ2-3; clone_size: -; d_call: TRBD2; v_call: TRBV11-3
cdr3_aa: CASSKALFWQGQYF; cdr3_nt: TGTGCCAGCAGCAAAGCGCTTTTCTGGCAGGGTCAGTACTTC; j_call: TRBJ2-7; clone_size: -; d_call: -; v_call: TRBV21-1
cdr3_aa: CASSSLWERGANTGELFF; cdr3_nt: TGCGCCAGCAGCTCGCTTTGGGAGCGGGGGGCGAACACCGGGGAGCTGTTTTTT; j_call: TRBJ2-2; clone_size: -; d_call: TRBD2; v_call: TRBV5-1
cdr3_aa: CASSSPGLASYEQYF; cdr3_nt: TGTGCCAGCAGTTCGCCGGGACTAGCCTCTTACGAGCAGTACTTC; j_call: TRBJ2-7; clone_size: -; d_call: TRBD2; v_call: TRBV6-6
cdr3_aa: CASSSGLAGGRSEQFF; cdr3_nt: TGTGCCAGCAGTTCCGGACTAGCGGGAGGGAGGAGTGAGCAGTTCTTC; j_call: TRBJ2-1; clone_size: once; d_call: TRBD2; v_call: TRBV28
cdr3_aa: CASIWAGYQETQYF; cdr3_nt: TGTGCCAGCATATGGGCAGGGTACCAAGAGACCCAGTACTTC; j_call: TRBJ2-5; clone_size: -; d_call: -; v_call: TRBV11-3
cdr3_aa: CASSLVDSDTQYF; cdr3_nt: TGTGCCAGCAGCTTGGTAGACTCAGATACGCAGTATTTT; j_call: TRBJ2-3; clone_size: -; d_call: -; v_call: TRBV7-9
cdr3_aa: CSVEGYRGHLYEQYF; cdr3_nt: TGCAGCGTTGAAGGTTACAGGGGGCATTTGTACGAGCAGTACTTC; j_call: TRBJ2-7; clone_size: -; d_call: TRBD1; v_call: TRBV29-1
cdr3_aa: CSVGTRSTDTQYF; cdr3_nt: TGCAGCGTTGGGACTAGGAGCACAGATACGCAGTATTTT; j_call: TRBJ2-3; clone_size: -; d_call: TRBD2; v_call: TRBV29-1
cdr3_aa: CASSSDAGTKGF; cdr3_nt: TGTGCCAGCAGCTCCGACGCCGGGACTAAGGGCTTC; j_call: TRBJ2-7; clone_size: -; d_call: TRBD2; v_call: TRBV13
cdr3_aa: CASSLSLAGGPYEQFF; cdr3_nt: TGTGCCAGCAGTTTATCCCTAGCGGGAGGGCCCTATGAGCAGTTCTTC; j_call: TRBJ2-1; clone_size: once; d_call: TRBD2; v_call: TRBV27